The following is a T cell receptor beta chain sequence with its context. Its antigen is not known. The data belong to a study of radiotherapy plus CTLA-4 blockade in lung cancer. Whole-study results and caveats: Blood TCR clones of tumor origin expanded after radiotherapy plus ipilimumab.

The CDR3 length is 15 residues. The trim removed 5 bases at V and 9 bases at J, leaving 8 bases unmatched. Germline loops: CDR1 MDHEN, CDR2 SYDVKM. The data were produced by immunoSEQ multiplex PCR, yet TCRdb's version contains in-frame clones alone and is incomplete. The sample lists tens of thousands of clones; about four fifths were seen once. The V call is TRBV28, the J call TRBJ1-6; TRBD1 matches at 9 bases. Material: peripheral blood, obtained from a patient treated with radiotherapy plus ipilimumab. This receptor was identified in a human donor with non-small cell lung cancer that progressed on radiotherapy plus ipilimumab. The CDR3 reads CASSPRGQGFSPLHF. The CDR3 DNA is TGTGCCAGCAGTCCGAGGGGACAGGGCTTTTCACCCCTCCACTTT.